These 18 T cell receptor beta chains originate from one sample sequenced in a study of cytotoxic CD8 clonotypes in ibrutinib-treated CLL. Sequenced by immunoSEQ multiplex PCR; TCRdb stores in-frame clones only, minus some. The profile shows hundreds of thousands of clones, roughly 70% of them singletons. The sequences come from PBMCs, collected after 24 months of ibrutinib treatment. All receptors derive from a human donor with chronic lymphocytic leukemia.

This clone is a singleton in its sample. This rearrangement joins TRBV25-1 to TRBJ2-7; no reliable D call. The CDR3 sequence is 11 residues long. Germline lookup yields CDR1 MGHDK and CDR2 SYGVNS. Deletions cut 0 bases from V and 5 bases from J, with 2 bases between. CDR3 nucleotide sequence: TGTGCCAGCAGTGAATATCACGAGCAGTACTTC. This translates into CASSEYHEQYF.

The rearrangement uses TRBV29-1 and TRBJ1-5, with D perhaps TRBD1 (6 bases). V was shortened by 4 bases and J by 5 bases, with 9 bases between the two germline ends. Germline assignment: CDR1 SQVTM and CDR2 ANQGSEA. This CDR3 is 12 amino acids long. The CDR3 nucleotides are TGCAGCGTTGTACAGGGAGATCAGCCCCAGCATTTT. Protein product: CSVVQGDQPQHF.

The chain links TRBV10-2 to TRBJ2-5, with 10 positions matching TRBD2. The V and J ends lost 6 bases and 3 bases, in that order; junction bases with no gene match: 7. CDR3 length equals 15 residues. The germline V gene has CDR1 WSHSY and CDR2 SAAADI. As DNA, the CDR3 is TGCGCCAGCAGCCAACCTAGCGGGGGAAAAGAGACCCAGTACTTC. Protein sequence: CASSQPSGGKETQYF.

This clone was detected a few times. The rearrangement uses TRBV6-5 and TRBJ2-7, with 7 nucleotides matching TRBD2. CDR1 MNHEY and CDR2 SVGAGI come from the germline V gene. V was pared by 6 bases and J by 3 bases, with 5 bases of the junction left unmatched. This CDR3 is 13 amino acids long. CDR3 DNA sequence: TGTGCCAGCAGCAAACGGGAGGACTACGAGCAGTACTTC. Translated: CASSKREDYEQYF.

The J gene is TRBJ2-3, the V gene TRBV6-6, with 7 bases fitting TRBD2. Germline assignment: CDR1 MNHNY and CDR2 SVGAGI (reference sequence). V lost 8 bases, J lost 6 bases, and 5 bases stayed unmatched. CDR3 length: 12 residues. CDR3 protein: CASGLGGDTQYF. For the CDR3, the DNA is TGTGCCAGCGGCTTGGGGGGGGATACGCAGTATTTT.

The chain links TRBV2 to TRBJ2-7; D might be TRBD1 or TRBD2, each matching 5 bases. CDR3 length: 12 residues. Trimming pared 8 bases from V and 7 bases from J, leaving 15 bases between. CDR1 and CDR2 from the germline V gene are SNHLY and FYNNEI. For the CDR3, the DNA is TGTGCCAGCTGGCCAACCGAGGGGGAGCAGTACTTC. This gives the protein CASWPTEGEQYF.

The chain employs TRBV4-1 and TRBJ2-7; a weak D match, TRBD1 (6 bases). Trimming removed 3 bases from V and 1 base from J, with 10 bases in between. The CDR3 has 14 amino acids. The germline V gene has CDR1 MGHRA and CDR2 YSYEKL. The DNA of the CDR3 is TGCGCCAGCAGCCATGCAAGGGGGTCCTACGAGCAGTACTTC. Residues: CASSHARGSYEQYF.

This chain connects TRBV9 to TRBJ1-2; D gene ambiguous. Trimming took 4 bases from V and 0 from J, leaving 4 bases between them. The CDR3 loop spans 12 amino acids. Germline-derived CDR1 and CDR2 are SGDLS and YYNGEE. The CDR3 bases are TGTGCCAGCAGCCTGGCTAACTATGGCTACACCTTC. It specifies CASSLANYGYTF.

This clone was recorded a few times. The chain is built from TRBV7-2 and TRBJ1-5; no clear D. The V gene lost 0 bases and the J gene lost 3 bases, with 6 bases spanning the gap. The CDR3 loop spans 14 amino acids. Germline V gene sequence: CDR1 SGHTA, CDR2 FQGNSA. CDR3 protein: CASSLAGFNQPQHF. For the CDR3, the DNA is TGTGCCAGCAGCTTAGCGGGCTTCAATCAGCCCCAGCATTTT.

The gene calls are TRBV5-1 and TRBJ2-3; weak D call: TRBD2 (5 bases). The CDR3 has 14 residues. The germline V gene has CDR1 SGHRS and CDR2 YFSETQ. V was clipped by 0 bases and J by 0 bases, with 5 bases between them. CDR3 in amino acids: CASSLGGSTDTQYF. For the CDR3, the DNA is TGCGCCAGCAGCTTGGGCGGGAGCACAGATACGCAGTATTTT.

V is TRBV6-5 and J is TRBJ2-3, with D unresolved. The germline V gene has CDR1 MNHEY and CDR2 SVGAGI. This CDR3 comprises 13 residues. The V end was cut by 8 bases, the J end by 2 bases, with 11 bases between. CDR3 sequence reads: CASLSIDTDTQYF. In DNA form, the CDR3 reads TGTGCCAGCCTTTCGATTGACACAGATACGCAGTATTTT.

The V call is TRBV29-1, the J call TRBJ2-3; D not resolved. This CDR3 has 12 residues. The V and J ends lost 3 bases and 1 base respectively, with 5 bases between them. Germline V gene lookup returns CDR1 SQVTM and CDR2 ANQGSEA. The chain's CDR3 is CSVDRGTDTQYF. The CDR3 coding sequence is TGCAGCGTTGACCGGGGCACAGATACGCAGTATTTT.

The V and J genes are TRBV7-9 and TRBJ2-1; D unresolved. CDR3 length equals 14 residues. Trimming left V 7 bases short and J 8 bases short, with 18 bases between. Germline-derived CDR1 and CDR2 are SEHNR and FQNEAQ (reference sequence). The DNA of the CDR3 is TGTGCCAGCACCCCTATAACCGTAGTGGATGAGCAGTTCTTC. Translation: CASTPITVVDEQFF.

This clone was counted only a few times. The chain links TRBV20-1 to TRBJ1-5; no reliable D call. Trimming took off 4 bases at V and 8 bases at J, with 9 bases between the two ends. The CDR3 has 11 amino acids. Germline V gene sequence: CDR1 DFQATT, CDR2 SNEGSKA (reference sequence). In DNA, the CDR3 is TGCAGTGCTACCCGGGGTGAGCCCCAGCATTTT. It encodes CSATRGEPQHF.

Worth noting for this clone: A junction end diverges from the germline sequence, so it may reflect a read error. CDR3 in amino acids: CASSLGGAGELFF. The CDR3, as DNA: TGTGCTAGCAGCTTAGGAGGGGCCGGGGAGCTGTTTTTT. This rearrangement joins TRBV7-7 to TRBJ2-2, with D possibly matching TRBD2 (6 bases). Germline V gene sequence: CDR1 SSHAT, CDR2 FNYEAQ (reference sequence). CDR3 length: 13 amino acids.

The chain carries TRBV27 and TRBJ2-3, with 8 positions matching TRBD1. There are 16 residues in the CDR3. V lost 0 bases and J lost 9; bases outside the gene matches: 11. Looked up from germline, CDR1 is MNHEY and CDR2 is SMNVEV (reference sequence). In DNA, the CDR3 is TGTGCCAGCAGTTTATCTTCGGACAGGGTCCGGGGGACGCAGTATTTT. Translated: CASSLSSDRVRGTQYF.

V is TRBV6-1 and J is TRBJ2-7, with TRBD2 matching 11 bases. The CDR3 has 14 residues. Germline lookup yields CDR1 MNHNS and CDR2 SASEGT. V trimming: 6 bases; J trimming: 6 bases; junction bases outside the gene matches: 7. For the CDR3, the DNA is TGTGCCAGCAGCGCTACTAGCGGGAGTCGCGAGCAGTACTTC. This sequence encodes CASSATSGSREQYF.

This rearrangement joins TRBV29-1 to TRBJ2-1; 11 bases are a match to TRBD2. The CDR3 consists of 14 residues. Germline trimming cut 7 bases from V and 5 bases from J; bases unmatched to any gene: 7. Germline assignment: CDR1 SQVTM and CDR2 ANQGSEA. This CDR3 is CSATTSGIDNEQFF. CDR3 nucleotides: TGCAGCGCTACGACTAGCGGGATTGACAATGAGCAGTTCTTC.